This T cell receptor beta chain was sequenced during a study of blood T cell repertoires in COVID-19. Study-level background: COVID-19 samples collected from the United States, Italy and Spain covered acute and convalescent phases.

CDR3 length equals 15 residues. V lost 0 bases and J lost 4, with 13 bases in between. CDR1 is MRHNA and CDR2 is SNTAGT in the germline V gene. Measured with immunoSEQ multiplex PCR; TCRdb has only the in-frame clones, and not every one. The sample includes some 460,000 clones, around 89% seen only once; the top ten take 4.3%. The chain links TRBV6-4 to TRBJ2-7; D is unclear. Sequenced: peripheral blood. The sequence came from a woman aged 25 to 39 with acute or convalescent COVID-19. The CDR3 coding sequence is TGTGCCAGCAGTGACTCCTCAGATGACGGGTACGAGCAGTACTTC. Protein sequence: CASSDSSDDGYEQYF.